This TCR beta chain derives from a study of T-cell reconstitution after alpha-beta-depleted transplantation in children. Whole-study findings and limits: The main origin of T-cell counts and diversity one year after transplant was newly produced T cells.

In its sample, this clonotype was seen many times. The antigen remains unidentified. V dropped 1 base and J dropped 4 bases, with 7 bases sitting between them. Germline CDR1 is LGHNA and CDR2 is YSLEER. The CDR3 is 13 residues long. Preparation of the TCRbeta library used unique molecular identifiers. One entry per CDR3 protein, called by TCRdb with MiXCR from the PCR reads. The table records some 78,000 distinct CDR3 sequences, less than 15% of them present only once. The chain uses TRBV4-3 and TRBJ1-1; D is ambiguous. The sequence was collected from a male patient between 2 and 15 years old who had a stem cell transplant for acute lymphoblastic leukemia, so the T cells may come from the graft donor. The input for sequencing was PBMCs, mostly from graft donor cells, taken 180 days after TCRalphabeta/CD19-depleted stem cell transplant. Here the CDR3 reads CASSQASGTEAFF. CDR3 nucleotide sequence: TGCGCCAGCAGCCAAGCGAGCGGCACTGAAGCTTTCTTT.